This T cell receptor (beta chain) stems from a study of blood T cell repertoires in COVID-19. Study at large: Acute and convalescent COVID-19 samples came from the United States, Italy and Spain.

The participants were between roughly 18 and 89 years old and came from about two dozen US areas. Each participant's cohort was designated according to participant-reported clinical history. Germline CDR1 and CDR2: MGHRA and YSYEKL. CDR3 length equals 16 residues. V was clipped by 0 bases and J by 1 base; unmatched bases: 3. Original handling: Estimated nucleated cell counts came from reference gene primer amplification. Profiled with immunoSEQ multiplex PCR; TCRdb holds only in-frame clones, not every one. V, J and clone size were drawn from that table, and D and trimming were deduced from the DNA. The sample records around 300,000 clones, 90% being singletons.

The source of this sequence is a woman between 18 and 29 years old with acute COVID-19. The gene calls are TRBV4-1 and TRBJ2-1, with 7 bases that match TRBD2. Material for sequencing was PBMCs or T cells enriched from blood (not recorded which). The CDR3 DNA sequence: TGCGCCAGCAGCCAAGAACCAGCGGGGTCCTACAATGAGCAGTTCTTC. This sequence encodes CASSQEPAGSYNEQFF.